This T cell receptor beta chain was recorded in a study of identical twins. Study-wide results and caveats: For monozygotic twins, models underestimated out-of-frame TCR alpha sharing. High-abundance cord blood beta clonotypes had fewer insertions; memory repertoires showed none.

Each CDR3 protein gets one entry after TCRdb re-called the 5' RACE reads with MiXCR. The table shows about 690,000 distinct CDR3 sequences, with 5.5% to 6.5% occurring only once. Healthy Caucasians, and only they, were the donors. This clonotype was counted a few times. What it binds is unknown. Material for sequencing was naive T cells sorted from blood. The origin of this receptor is a man between 18 and 29 years old in good health.

CDR3 amino acids: CASSLVWGAEAFF. CDR3 DNA sequence: TGTGCCAGCAGCTTAGTGTGGGGGGCTGAAGCTTTCTTT. The chain uses TRBV11-2 and TRBJ1-1; maybe TRBD1 (5 bases). The CDR3 consists of 13 residues. Deletions cut 1 base from V and 6 bases from J, with 9 bases between. Germline CDR1 SGHAT, CDR2 FQNNGV.